This TCR beta chain appears in the sequencing data of a study of metastatic and nonmetastatic thyroid tumors. Overall study: Both malignant and benign thyroid patients supplied peripheral blood and tumor or nodule tissue samples, across which the repertoires of these patients were then compared. Study-wide findings and caveats: Versus benign nodules, malignant thyroid tumors reportedly had significantly higher TCR beta diversity, in blood and tumor.

This clone was detected many times. Its specificity is not known. Nobody among the patients had been given any treatment before thyroid surgery. CDR1 SGHAT and CDR2 FQNNGV come from the germline V gene. Trimming cost V 2 bases and J 5 bases, with 9 bases left between them. This CDR3 spans 13 amino acids. Per the authors' pipeline: Built for papillary thyroid cancer, a distant-metastasis classifier drew on CDR3 differences across clinicopathological groups. TCRdb re-processed the PCR reads through MiXCR. These V and J calls are TCRdb output, not the study's own analysis. In the table there are approximately 90,000 clones, roughly 13% of which are singletons.

This chain uses TRBV11-2 with TRBJ2-5; D might be TRBD1 or TRBD2, each matching 5 bases. Specimen: blood. The TCR comes from a female donor with papillary thyroid cancer or a benign thyroid nodule (not recorded which). Some clones in this sample may be carry-over from other donors' samples. The CDR3 nucleotides read TGTGCCAGCAGCTTAACGGGGCTCGAGACCCAGTACTTC. It is translated as CASSLTGLETQYF.